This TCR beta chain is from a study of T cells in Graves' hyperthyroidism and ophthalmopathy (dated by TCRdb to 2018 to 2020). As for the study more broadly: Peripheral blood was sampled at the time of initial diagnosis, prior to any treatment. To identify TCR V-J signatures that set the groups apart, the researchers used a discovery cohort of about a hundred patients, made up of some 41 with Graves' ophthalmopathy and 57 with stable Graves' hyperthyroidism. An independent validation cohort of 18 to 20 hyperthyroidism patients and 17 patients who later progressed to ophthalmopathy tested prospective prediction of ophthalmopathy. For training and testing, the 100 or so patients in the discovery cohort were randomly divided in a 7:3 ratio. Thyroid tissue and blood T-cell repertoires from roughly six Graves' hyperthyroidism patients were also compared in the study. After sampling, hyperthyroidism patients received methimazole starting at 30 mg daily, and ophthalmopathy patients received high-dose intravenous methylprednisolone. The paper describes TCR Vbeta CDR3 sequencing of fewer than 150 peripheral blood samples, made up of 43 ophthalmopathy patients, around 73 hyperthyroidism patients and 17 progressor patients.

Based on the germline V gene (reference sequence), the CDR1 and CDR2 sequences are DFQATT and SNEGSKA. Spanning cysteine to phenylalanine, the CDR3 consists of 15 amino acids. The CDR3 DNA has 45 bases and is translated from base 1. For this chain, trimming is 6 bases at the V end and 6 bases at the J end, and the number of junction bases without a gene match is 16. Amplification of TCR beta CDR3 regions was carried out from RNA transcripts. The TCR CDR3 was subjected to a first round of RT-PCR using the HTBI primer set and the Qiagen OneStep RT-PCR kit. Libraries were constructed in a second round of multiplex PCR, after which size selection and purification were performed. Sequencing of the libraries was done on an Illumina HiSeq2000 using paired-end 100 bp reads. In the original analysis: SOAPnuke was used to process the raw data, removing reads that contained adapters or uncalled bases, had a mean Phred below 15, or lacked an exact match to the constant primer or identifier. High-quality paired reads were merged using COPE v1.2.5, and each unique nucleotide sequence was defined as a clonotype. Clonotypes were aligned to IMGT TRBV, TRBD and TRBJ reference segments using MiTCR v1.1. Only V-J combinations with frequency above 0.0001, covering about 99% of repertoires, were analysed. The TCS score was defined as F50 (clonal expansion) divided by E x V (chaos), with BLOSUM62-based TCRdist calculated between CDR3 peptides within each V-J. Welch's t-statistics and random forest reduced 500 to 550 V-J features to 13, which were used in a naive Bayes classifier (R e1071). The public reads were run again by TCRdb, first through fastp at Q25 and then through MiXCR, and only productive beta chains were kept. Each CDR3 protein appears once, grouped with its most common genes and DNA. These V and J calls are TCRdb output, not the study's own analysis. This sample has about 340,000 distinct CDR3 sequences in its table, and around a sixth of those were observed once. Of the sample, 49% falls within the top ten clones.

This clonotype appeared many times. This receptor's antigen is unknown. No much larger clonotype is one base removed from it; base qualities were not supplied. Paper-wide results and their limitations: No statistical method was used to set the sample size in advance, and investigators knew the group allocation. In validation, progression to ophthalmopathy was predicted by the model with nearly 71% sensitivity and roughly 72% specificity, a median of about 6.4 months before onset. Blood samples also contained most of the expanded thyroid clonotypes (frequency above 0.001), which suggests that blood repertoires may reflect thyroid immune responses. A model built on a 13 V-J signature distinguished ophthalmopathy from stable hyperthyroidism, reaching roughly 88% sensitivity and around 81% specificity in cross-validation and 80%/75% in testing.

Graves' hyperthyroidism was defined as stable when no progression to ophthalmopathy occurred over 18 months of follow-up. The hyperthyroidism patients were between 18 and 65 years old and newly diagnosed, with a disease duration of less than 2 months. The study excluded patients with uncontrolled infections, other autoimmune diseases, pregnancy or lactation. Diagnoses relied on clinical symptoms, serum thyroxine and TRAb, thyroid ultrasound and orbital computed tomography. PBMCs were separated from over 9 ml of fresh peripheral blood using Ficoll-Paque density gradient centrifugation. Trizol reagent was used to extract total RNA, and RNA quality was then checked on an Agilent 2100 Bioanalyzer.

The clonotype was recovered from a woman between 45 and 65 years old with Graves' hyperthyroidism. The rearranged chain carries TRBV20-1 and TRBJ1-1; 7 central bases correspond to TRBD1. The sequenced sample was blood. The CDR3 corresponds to CSADPVRGTFSEAFF. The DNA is TGCAGTGCCGATCCGGTCAGGGGGACGTTCTCTGAAGCTTTCTTT.